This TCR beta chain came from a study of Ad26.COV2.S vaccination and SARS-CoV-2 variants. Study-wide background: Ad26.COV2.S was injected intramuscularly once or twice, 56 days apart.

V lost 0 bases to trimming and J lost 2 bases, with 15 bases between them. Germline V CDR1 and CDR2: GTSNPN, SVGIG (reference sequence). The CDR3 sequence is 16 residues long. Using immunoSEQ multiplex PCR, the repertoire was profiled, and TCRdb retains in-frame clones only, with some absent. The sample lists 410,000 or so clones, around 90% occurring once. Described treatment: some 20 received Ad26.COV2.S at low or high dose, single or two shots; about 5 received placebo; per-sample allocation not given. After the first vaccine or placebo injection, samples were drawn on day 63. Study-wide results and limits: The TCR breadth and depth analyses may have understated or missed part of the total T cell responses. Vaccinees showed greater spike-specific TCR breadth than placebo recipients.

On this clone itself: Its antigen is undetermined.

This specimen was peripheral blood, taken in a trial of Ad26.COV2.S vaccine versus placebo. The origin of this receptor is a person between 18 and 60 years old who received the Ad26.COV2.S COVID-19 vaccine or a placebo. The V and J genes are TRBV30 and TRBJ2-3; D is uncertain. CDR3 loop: CAWSVRRLPTTDTQYF. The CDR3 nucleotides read TGTGCCTGGAGTGTACGAAGGCTGCCGACCACAGATACGCAGTATTTT.